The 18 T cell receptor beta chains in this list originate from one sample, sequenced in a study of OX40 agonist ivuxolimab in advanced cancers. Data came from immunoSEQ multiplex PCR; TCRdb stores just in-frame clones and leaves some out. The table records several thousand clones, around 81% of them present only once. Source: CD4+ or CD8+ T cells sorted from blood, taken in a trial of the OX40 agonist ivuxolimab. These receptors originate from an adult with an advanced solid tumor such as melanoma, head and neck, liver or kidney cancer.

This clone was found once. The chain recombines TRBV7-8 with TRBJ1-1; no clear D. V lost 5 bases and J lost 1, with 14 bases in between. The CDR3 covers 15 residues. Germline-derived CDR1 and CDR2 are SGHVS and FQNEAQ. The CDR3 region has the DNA TGTGCCAGCAGCGAACGGCGGAACGGGAACACTGAAGCTTTCTTT. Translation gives CASSERRNGNTEAFF. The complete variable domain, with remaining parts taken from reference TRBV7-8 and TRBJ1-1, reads GAGVSQSPRYKVAKRGQDVALRCDPISGHVSLFWYQQALGQGPEFLTYFQNEAQLDKSGLPSDRFFAERPEGSVSTLKIQRTQQEDSAVYLCASSERRNGNTEAFFGQGTRLTVV.

CDR3 loop: CASSSGGETDTQYF. DNA for the CDR3: TGTGCCAGCAGCTCGGGGGGCGAGACAGATACGCAGTATTTT. The genes are TRBV7-3 and TRBJ2-3; the D gene is possibly TRBD2 (7 bases). CDR3 size: 14 residues. Looked up from germline, CDR1 is SGHTA and CDR2 is FQGTGA. V was shortened by 4 bases and J by 3 bases, with 11 bases between the two germline ends.

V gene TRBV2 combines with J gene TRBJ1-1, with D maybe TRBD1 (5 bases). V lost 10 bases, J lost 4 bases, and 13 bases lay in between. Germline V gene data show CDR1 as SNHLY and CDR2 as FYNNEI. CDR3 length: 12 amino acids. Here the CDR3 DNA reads TGTGCCAACGCCCCAGGGATCACTGAAGCTTTCTTT. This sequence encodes CANAPGITEAFF. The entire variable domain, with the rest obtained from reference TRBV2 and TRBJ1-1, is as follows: EPEVTQTPSHQVTQMGQEVILRCVPISNHLYFYWYRQILGQKVEFLVSFYNNEISEKSEIFDDQFSVERPDGSNFTLKIRSTKLEDSAMYFCANAPGITEAFFGQGTRLTVV.

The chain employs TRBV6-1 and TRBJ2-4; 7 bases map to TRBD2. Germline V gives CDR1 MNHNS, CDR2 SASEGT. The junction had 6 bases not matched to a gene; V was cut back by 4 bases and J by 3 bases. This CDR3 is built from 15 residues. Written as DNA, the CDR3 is TGTGCCAGCAGTGCGACCCTAGCGGACAAAAACATTCAGTACTTC. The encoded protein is CASSATLADKNIQYF.

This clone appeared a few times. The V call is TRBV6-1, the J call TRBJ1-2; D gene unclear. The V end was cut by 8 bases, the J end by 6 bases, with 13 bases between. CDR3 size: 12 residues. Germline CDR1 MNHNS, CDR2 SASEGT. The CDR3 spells CASGNMVDGYTF. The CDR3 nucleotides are TGTGCCAGCGGAAACATGGTCGATGGCTACACCTTC.

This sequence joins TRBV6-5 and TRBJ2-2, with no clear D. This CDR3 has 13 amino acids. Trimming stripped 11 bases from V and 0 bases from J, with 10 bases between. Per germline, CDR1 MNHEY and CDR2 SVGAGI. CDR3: CAVERTNTGELFF. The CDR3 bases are TGTGCCGTGGAACGGACGAACACCGGGGAGCTGTTTTTT.

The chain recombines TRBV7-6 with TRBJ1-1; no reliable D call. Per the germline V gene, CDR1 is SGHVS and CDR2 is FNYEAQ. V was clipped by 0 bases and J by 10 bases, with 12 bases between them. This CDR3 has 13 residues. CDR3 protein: CASSLAMAAVAFF. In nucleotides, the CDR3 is TGTGCCAGCAGCTTAGCGATGGCAGCAGTAGCTTTCTTT.

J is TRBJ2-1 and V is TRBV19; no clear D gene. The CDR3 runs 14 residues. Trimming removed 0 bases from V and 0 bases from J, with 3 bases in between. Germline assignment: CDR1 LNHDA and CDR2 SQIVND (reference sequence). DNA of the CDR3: TGTGCCAGTAGTATAGATAGCTCCTACAATGAGCAGTTCTTC. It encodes CASSIDSSYNEQFF.

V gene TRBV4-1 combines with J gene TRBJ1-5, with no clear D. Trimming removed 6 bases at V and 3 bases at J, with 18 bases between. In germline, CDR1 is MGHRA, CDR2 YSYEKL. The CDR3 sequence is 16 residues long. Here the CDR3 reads CASRPRVSTDNQPQHF. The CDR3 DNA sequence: TGCGCCAGCAGGCCAAGGGTCAGCACAGACAATCAGCCCCAGCATTTT.

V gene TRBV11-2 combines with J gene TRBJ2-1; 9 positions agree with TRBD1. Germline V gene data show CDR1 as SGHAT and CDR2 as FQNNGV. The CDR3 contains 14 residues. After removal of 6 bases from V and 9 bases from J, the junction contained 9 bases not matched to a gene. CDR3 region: CASSSGTGFFEQFF. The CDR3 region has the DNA TGTGCCAGCAGTTCCGGGACAGGGTTTTTTGAGCAGTTCTTC.

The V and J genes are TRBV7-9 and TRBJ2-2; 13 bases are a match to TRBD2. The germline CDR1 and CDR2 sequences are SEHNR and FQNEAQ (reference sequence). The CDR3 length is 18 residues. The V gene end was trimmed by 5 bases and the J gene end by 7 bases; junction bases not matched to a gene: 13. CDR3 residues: CASSPRKLAGGPIGELFF. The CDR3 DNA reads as TGTGCCAGCAGCCCGCGTAAACTAGCGGGGGGGCCGATCGGGGAGCTGTTTTTT. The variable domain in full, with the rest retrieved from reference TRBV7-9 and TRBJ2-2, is DTGVSQNPRHKITKRGQNVTFRCDPISEHNRLYWYRQTLGQGPEFLTYFQNEAQLEKSRLLSDRFSAERPKGSFSTLEIQRTEQGDSAMYLCASSPRKLAGGPIGELFFGEGSRLTVL.

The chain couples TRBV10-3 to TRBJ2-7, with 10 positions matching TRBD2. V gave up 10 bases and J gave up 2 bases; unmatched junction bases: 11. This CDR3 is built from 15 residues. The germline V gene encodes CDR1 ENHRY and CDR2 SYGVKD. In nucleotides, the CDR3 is TGTGCCACCAACCCCACTAGCGGGACAACCTACGAGCAGTACTTC. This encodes CATNPTSGTTYEQYF.

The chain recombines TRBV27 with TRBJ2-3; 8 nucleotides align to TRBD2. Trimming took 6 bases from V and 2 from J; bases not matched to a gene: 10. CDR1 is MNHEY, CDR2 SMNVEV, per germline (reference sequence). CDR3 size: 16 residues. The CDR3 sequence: CASSQGSSGLTDTQYF. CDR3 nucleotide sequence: TGTGCCAGCAGCCAGGGGTCTAGCGGGCTCACAGATACGCAGTATTTT.

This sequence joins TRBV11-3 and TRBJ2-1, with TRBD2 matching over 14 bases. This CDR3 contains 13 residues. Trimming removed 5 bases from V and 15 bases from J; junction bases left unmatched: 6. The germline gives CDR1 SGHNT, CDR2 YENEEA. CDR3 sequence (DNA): TGTGCCAGCAGCCTAGGACTAGCGGGGGGCCGGTTCTTC. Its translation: CASSLGLAGGRFF.

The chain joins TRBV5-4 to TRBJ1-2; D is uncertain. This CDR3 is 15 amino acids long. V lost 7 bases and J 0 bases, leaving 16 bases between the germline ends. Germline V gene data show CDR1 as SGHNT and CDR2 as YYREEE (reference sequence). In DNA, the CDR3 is TGTGCCAGCGCTGTAGGGTCCCAGGCTAACTATGGCTACACCTTC. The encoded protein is CASAVGSQANYGYTF.

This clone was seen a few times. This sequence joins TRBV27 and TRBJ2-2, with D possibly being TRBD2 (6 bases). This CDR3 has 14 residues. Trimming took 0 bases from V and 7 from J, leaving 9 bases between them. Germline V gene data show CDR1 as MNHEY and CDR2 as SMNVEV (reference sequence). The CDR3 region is CASSLSVGGGELFF. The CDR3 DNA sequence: TGTGCCAGCAGTTTATCGGTGGGGGGCGGGGAGCTGTTTTTT.

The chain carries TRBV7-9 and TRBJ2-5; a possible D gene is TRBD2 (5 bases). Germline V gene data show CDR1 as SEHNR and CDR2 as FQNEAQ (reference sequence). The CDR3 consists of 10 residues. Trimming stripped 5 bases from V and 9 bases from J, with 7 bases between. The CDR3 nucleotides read TGTGCCAGCAGCCCCGGGGCCCAGTACTTC. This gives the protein CASSPGAQYF.

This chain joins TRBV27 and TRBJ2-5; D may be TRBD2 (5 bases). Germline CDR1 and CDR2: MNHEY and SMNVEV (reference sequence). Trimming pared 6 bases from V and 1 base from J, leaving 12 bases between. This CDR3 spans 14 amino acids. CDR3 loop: CASRSDWPQETQYF. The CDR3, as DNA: TGTGCCAGCAGATCGGACTGGCCCCAAGAGACCCAGTACTTC.